This entry lists 24 T cell receptor beta chains sequenced from one sample in a study of cytotoxic CD8 clonotypes in ibrutinib-treated CLL (dated by TCRdb to about 2021). Preparation of the library involved the immunoSEQ multiplex PCR assay. This immuneACCESS table, as held by TCRdb, lists in-frame sequences with V and J called but not all clones. Of the missing ones, under half trace to an unresolved V gene in checked studies; the others have no known cause. The sample table holds about 140,000 clones, of which 80% were seen once. The ten top clones hold 7.5% to 8% of the sample. Sequencing was performed on PBMCs, taken after 36 months of ibrutinib treatment. Every receptor here comes from a human donor with chronic lymphocytic leukemia.

The chain couples TRBV5-1 to TRBJ2-2; 11 nucleotides align to TRBD2. The trim removed 5 bases at V and 8 bases at J, leaving 17 bases unmatched. The CDR3 length is 18 residues. The germline V gene has CDR1 SGHRS and CDR2 YFSETQ. The CDR3 region is CASSPLAGGPNLAGELFF. The DNA for the CDR3 is TGCGCCAGCAGTCCCCTAGCGGGGGGCCCCAATCTAGCAGGGGAGCTGTTTTTT.

This chain uses TRBV15 with TRBJ2-2; 9 nucleotides agree with TRBD1. CDR3 size: 17 residues. Germline trimming cut 2 bases from V and 6 bases from J; bases unmatched to any gene: 10. CDR1 and CDR2 (germline): LNHNV, YYDKDF (reference sequence). CDR3: CATSRYPGQGWAGELFF. DNA for the CDR3: TGTGCCACCAGCAGATATCCGGGACAGGGATGGGCCGGGGAGCTGTTTTTT.

This sequence joins TRBV2 and TRBJ1-1; 10 bases are a match to TRBD1. Germline-derived CDR1 and CDR2 are SNHLY and FYNNEI. The junction had 5 bases not matched to a gene; V was cut back by 6 bases and J by 4 bases. The CDR3 has 14 residues. The CDR3: CASRGQGFGTEAFF. CDR3 in DNA: TGTGCCAGCAGGGGACAGGGGTTTGGCACTGAAGCTTTCTTT. The full variable domain, completed using reference TRBV2 and TRBJ1-1, is EPEVTQTPSHQVTQMGQEVILRCVPISNHLYFYWYRQILGQKVEFLVSFYNNEISEKSEIFDDQFSVERPDGSNFTLKIRSTKLEDSAMYFCASRGQGFGTEAFFGQGTRLTVV.

This clone was seen a handful of times. The chain links TRBV7-3 to TRBJ2-1, with TRBD2 matching 7 bases. From germline, CDR1 is SGHTA and CDR2 FQGTGA. V trimming: 5 bases; J trimming: 9 bases; junction bases outside the gene matches: 7. The CDR3 contains 13 residues. CDR3 sequence: CASSPRTGGEQFF. CDR3 coding DNA: TGTGCCAGCAGCCCAAGGACGGGGGGTGAGCAGTTCTTC.

The chain links TRBV7-9 to TRBJ1-4; D is ambiguous. This CDR3 has 13 residues. V was shortened by 10 bases and J by 5 bases, with 14 bases between the two germline ends. Germline V gives CDR1 SEHNR, CDR2 FQNEAQ (reference sequence). CDR3 residues: CATIRGTNEKLFF. The CDR3 DNA follows: TGTGCCACAATTCGGGGTACAAATGAAAAACTGTTTTTT.

CDR3 sequence: CASSFTSGEKLFF. The CDR3 DNA reads TGTGCCAGCAGCTTTACCTCGGGGGAAAAACTGTTTTTT. The chain recombines TRBV5-6 with TRBJ1-4; D remains ambiguous. The length of the CDR3 is 13 residues. V shed 2 bases and J shed 8 bases, with 10 bases lying between them. From germline, CDR1 is SGHDT and CDR2 YYEEEE.

This chain connects TRBV4-2 to TRBJ1-1, with D tentatively TRBD1 (6 bases). Trimming cost V 5 bases and J 2 bases, with 15 bases left between them. Germline V CDR1 and CDR2: LGHNA, YNFKEQ. The CDR3 extends over 15 amino acids. The DNA of the CDR3 is TGTGCCAGCAGCGCCAGCAGGGGCAGCAACACTGAAGCTTTCTTT. This translates into CASSASRGSNTEAFF.

V usage is TRBV13 and J usage is TRBJ2-4, with no clear D. This CDR3 contains 13 residues. Trimming took off 5 bases at V and 5 bases at J, with 10 bases between the two ends. The V gene's germline CDR1 is PRHDT and CDR2 FYEKMQ (reference sequence). The CDR3 sequence is CASSLTTQNIQYF. The CDR3 DNA reads TGTGCCAGCAGCCTTACGACTCAAAACATTCAGTACTTC.

The CDR3 nucleotides read TGTGCCAGCAGTTACGGAGGGACCTGGAGTACAGATACGCAGTATTTT. Its protein product is CASSYGGTWSTDTQYF. The rearrangement links TRBV6-6 to TRBJ2-3; possible D gene TRBD2, 6 bases. This CDR3 spans 16 amino acids. V was clipped by 2 bases and J by 3 bases, with 15 bases between them. Germline-derived CDR1 and CDR2 are MNHNY and SVGAGI (reference sequence).

The genes are TRBV4-1 and TRBJ1-2, with D unresolved. Trimming shortened V by 0 bases and J by 2 bases, and 10 bases separated the two germline ends. CDR1 and CDR2 (germline): MGHRA, YSYEKL. The CDR3 consists of 15 residues. In DNA, the CDR3 is TGCGCCAGCAGCCAAGATCTAAGACCGAACTATGGCTACACCTTC. Its translation is CASSQDLRPNYGYTF.

This clone was seen a handful of times. Different DNA sequences within this sample yield the same CDR3. The J gene is TRBJ1-1, the V gene TRBV20-1, with a weak D call TRBD1 (5 bases). The CDR3 loop spans 11 amino acids. The germline gives CDR1 DFQATT, CDR2 SNEGSKA (reference sequence). The V gene lost 4 bases and the J gene lost 5 bases, with 8 bases spanning the gap. DNA of the CDR3: TGCAGTGCTACCAGGGCAACTGAAGCTTTCTTT. Translated, it gives CSATRATEAFF.

The chain couples TRBV5-8 to TRBJ2-2; no clear D gene. The CDR3 spans 15 residues. Trimming cost V 9 bases and J 2 bases, with 17 bases left between them. Per the germline V gene, CDR1 is SGHTS and CDR2 is YDEGEE. Here the CDR3 reads CATPITVFNTGELFF. As DNA, the CDR3 is TGTGCCACTCCTATAACAGTCTTCAACACCGGGGAGCTGTTTTTT.

The chain recombines TRBV6-5 with TRBJ2-7, with D unclear. This CDR3 contains 13 residues. V lost 10 bases and J lost 2, with 15 bases in between. CDR1 is MNHEY and CDR2 is SVGAGI in the germline V gene. In DNA, the CDR3 is TGTGCCATCACCGACGGAACGACCTACGAGCAGTACTTC. Protein sequence: CAITDGTTYEQYF.

The rearrangement links TRBV13 to TRBJ2-7, with no clear D. The V gene's germline CDR1 is PRHDT and CDR2 FYEKMQ (reference sequence). The CDR3 spans 13 residues. Trimming shortened V by 3 bases and J by 7 bases, and 13 bases separated the two germline ends. CDR3 nucleotide sequence: TGTGCCAGCAGCTTCCATGGGCCAGCGGAGCAGTACTTC. This gives the protein CASSFHGPAEQYF. The whole variable domain, remainder taken from reference TRBV13 and TRBJ2-7, is AAGVIQSPRHLIKEKRETATLKCYPIPRHDTVYWYQQGPGQDPQFLISFYEKMQSDKGSIPDRFSAQQFSDYHSELNMSSLELGDSALYFCASSFHGPAEQYFGPGTRLTVT.

This clone was found a few times. The genes are TRBV15 and TRBJ1-2; D may be TRBD1 (5 bases). The CDR3 extends over 14 amino acids. The germline V gene has CDR1 LNHNV and CDR2 YYDKDF (reference sequence). V gave up 0 bases and J gave up 2 bases, with 7 bases separating them. CDR3 protein: CATSRDRGNYGYTF. For the CDR3, the DNA is TGTGCCACCAGCAGAGATCGGGGGAACTATGGCTACACCTTC.

This chain uses TRBV5-1 with TRBJ1-1; no clear D. Germline V lookup: CDR1 SGHRS, CDR2 YFSETQ. This CDR3 contains 15 residues. V was cut by 4 bases and J by 4 bases, with 17 bases left in between. Here the CDR3 reads CASSTQTPGSTEAFF. The CDR3 DNA sequence: TGCGCCAGCAGCACACAGACCCCGGGGAGCACTGAAGCTTTCTTT.

V and J are TRBV20-1 and TRBJ1-1; TRBD1 agrees at 7 bases. J was trimmed by 10 bases and V by 1 base; bases with no gene match: 3. The CDR3 covers 11 residues. Germline CDR1 and CDR2: DFQATT and SNEGSKA (reference sequence). Written as DNA, the CDR3 is TGCAGTGCTAGAGGGGCAGGGGGAGCTTTCTTT. It specifies CSARGAGGAFF.

This chain links TRBV27 with TRBJ1-6; D is undetermined. CDR1 MNHEY and CDR2 SMNVEV come from the germline V gene (reference sequence). CDR3 length: 14 residues. Trimming left V 5 bases short and J 6 bases short, with 11 bases between. In DNA form, the CDR3 reads TGTGCCAGCAGTGCCCAGCGGACTAATTCACCCCTCCACTTT. Translating it yields CASSAQRTNSPLHF.

This sequence joins TRBV14 and TRBJ1-5, with no clear D. Germline V lookup: CDR1 SGHDN, CDR2 FVKESK. CDR3 length: 13 amino acids. Trimming took off 0 bases at V and 9 bases at J, with 9 bases between the two ends. The CDR3 nucleotides are TGTGCCAGCAGCCAAGATCGGGCGGGGCCCCAGCATTTT. The encoded protein is CASSQDRAGPQHF.

The V gene is TRBV15, the J gene TRBJ2-3; D is perhaps TRBD2 (6 bases). The length of the CDR3 is 18 residues. Germline CDR1 is LNHNV and CDR2 is YYDKDF (reference sequence). V dropped 0 bases and J dropped 2 bases, with 18 bases sitting between them. The CDR3 is CATSRDTPWRGYTDTQYF. The DNA of the CDR3 is TGTGCCACCAGCAGAGATACCCCTTGGCGGGGTTACACAGATACGCAGTATTTT.

The chain has TRBV6-1 and TRBJ2-2; D perhaps matches TRBD1 (6 bases). Germline V gene data show CDR1 as MNHNS and CDR2 as SASEGT. The CDR3 spans 14 residues. V shed 3 bases and J shed 6 bases, with 11 bases lying between them. The CDR3 DNA sequence: TGTGCCAGCAGTGATCCAGGGGTGGCCGGGGAGCTGTTTTTT. This sequence encodes CASSDPGVAGELFF.

V and J are TRBV6-6 and TRBJ1-2; the D gene is possibly TRBD1 (5 bases). Trimming pared 7 bases from V and 6 bases from J, leaving 21 bases between. The CDR3 runs 15 residues. From germline, CDR1 is MNHNY and CDR2 SVGAGI (reference sequence). DNA for the CDR3: TGTGCCAGCACCTTTGGGGCAGGAGGAGCCAATGGCTACACCTTC. Translating it yields CASTFGAGGANGYTF.

The chain couples TRBV2 to TRBJ1-1; D not resolved. The ends were cut back, 7 bases at V and 4 bases at J, with 16 bases in the middle. CDR3 length: 14 residues. Germline CDR1 SNHLY, CDR2 FYNNEI. The CDR3: CASMKEGDVTEAFF. CDR3 nucleotide sequence: TGTGCCAGCATGAAGGAGGGCGACGTCACTGAAGCTTTCTTT.

This clone occurred a few times. The genes are TRBV7-6 and TRBJ2-7; the D gene is possibly TRBD2 (6 bases). V shed 4 bases and J shed 4 bases, with 11 bases lying between them. Germline V gives CDR1 SGHVS, CDR2 FNYEAQ. The CDR3 loop spans 13 amino acids. The CDR3 region is CASSSGTGYEQYF. In nucleotides, the CDR3 is TGTGCCAGCAGCTCAGGGACTGGTTACGAGCAGTACTTC.